This T cell receptor (beta chain) was recovered during a study of shared clonotypes between healthy human individuals. Looking at the study overall: CD4 naive and CD4 memory each took three plates per donor, while CD8 naive took two and CD8 memory one. Study-level results: A handful of donors showed sharing of approximately 5% of naive CD4 clonotypes. Blood alone was sampled, and tissue repertoires likely differ.

Naive-designated CD8 cells lacked CD45RO, were positively enriched for CCR7, and omitted terminally differentiated effector memory CD45RA+ cells. This CDR3 region has 17 residues. Trimming left V 1 base short and J 4 bases short, with 18 bases between. Per the germline V gene, CDR1 is SEHNR and CDR2 is FQNEAQ (reference sequence). Libraries were prepared by immunoSEQ multiplex PCR; TCRdb keeps only in-frame clonotypes and omits some of them. The top ten clones hold about 1.1% of a sample with about 2 million clones, approximately 95% of them seen once. Remarks on this clone: Antigen: not known.

This sequence was found in a man younger than 35 in good health. The chain has TRBV7-9 and TRBJ2-3; tentatively, D is TRBD2 (6 bases). The specimen was naive CD8+ T cells sorted from blood. Here the CDR3 reads CASSLVEGLLMADTQYF. DNA for the CDR3: TGTGCCAGCAGCTTAGTGGAGGGACTGCTTATGGCAGATACGCAGTATTTT. The variable domain in full, completed from reference TRBV7-9 and TRBJ2-3, reads DTGVSQNPRHKITKRGQNVTFRCDPISEHNRLYWYRQTLGQGPEFLTYFQNEAQLEKSRLLSDRFSAERPKGSFSTLEIQRTEQGDSAMYLCASSLVEGLLMADTQYFGPGTRLTVL.